The text below deals with one TCR beta chain. This sample was included in a study of blood T cell repertoires in COVID-19. For the study at large: Whether acute or convalescent, the COVID-19 samples came from the United States, Italy and Spain. Sample material is recorded as cDNA or gDNA derived from T cells, B-cell-depleted T cells, or PBMCs.

In the original analysis: Amplification of reference gene primers provided the estimated nucleated cell counts. Sequencing was performed with immunoSEQ multiplex PCR; in TCRdb, only in-frame clones are kept and a portion is missing. V, J and clone size were drawn from that table, and D and trimming were deduced from the DNA. The profile shows approximately 74,000 clones, more than 80% of them singletons. The trim removed 1 base at V and 7 bases at J, leaving 8 bases unmatched. The germline V gene encodes CDR1 SGHTA and CDR2 FQGNSA. CDR3 length equals 15 residues. The material sequenced was peripheral blood. The receptor was isolated from an elderly woman with active or convalescent COVID-19. The chain combines TRBV7-2 with TRBJ2-7, with TRBD1 matching over 9 bases. The CDR3: CASSLGTGVAEEQYF. CDR3 DNA sequence: TGTGCCAGCAGCTTAGGGACAGGGGTAGCAGAGGAGCAGTACTTC.